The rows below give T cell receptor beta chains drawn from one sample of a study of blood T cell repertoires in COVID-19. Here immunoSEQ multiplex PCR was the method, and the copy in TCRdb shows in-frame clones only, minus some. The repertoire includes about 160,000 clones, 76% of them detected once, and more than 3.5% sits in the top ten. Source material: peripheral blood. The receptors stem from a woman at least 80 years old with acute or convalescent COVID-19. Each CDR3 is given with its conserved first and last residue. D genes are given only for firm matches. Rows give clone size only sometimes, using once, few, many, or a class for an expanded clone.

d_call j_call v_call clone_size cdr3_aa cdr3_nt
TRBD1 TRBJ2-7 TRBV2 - CASSGGTGVKYEQYF TGTGCCAGCAGTGGAGGAACAGGGGTAAAGTACGAGCAGTACTTC
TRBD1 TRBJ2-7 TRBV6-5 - CASSYSGQGIGEQYF TGTGCCAGCAGTTACTCGGGACAGGGGATCGGCGAGCAGTACTTC
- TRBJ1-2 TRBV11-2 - CASSPGLQGSGYTF TGTGCCAGCAGCCCAGGCCTCCAAGGCAGTGGCTACACCTTC
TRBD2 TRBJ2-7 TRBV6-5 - CASSQLARSSYEQYF TGTGCCAGCAGCCAACTAGCGCGAAGCTCCTACGAGCAGTACTTC
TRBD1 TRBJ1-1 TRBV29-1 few CSVYQGAGAFF TGCAGCGTATATCAGGGGGCAGGGGCTTTCTTT
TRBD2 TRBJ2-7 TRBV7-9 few CASSQFLAGMNEQYF TGTGCCAGCAGCCAATTCCTAGCGGGAATGAACGAGCAGTACTTC
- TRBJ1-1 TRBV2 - CASSTWQGMGSEAFF TGTGCCAGCAGTACCTGGCAGGGGATGGGGTCTGAAGCTTTCTTT
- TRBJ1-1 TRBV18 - CASSPLSVSEAFF TGTGCCAGCTCACCACTCTCTGTTTCTGAAGCTTTCTTT
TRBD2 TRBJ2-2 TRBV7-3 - CASSLSPTSPNTGELFF TGTGCCAGCAGCTTAAGTCCGACTAGCCCGAACACCGGGGAGCTGTTTTTT
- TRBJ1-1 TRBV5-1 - CASTLEGLEAFF TGCGCCAGCACCCTGGAGGGGTTGGAAGCTTTCTTT
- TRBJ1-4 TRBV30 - CAWSGNEKLFF TGTGCCTGGTCGGGGAATGAAAAACTGTTTTTT
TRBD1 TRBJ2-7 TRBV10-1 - CASSETPDRGDYEQYF TGCGCCAGCAGTGAGACACCGGACAGGGGAGACTACGAGCAGTACTTC
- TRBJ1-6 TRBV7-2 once CASSLVGQDNSPLHF TGTGCCAGCAGCTTAGTGGGCCAGGATAATTCACCCCTCCACTTT
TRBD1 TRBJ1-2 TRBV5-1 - CASSLDPGGRDGYTF TGCGCCAGCAGCTTGGATCCAGGGGGACGAGATGGCTACACCTTC
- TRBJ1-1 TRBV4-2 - CASSQDQDKNTEAFF TGTGCCAGCAGCCAAGATCAGGACAAGAACACTGAAGCTTTCTTT
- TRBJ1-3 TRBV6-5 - CASSYTTSGNTIYF TGTGCCAGCAGTTACACTACGTCTGGAAACACCATATATTTT
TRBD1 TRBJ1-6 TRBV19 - CASTHTRGNSPLHF TGTGCCAGTACCCACACCAGGGGGAATTCACCCCTCCACTTT
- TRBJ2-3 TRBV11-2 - CASSSALGTSQQYF TGTGCCAGCAGCTCGGCTCTCGGTACTAGCCAGCAGTATTTT
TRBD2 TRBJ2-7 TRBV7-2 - CASSQFSGGESYEQYF TGTGCCAGCAGCCAATTTAGCGGGGGGGAATCCTACGAGCAGTACTTC
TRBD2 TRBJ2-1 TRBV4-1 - CASSQDRTGGPWNEQFF TGCGCCAGCAGCCAAGATAGGACGGGAGGGCCCTGGAATGAGCAGTTCTTC
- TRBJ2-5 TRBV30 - CAWSVRSRVQLDF TGTGCCTGGAGTGTACGGAGCAGGGTCCAATTAGACTTC
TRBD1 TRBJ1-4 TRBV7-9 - CASSLGTGVEKLFF TGTGCCAGCAGCCTCGGGACAGGAGTGGAAAAACTGTTTTTT
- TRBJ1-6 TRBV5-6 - CASSLGQGGSPLHF TGTGCCAGCAGCTTGGGGCAGGGAGGATCACCCCTCCACTTT
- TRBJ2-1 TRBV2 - CASSEAFTGEQFF TGTGCCAGCAGTGAAGCTTTTACGGGTGAGCAGTTCTTC
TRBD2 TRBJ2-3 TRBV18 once CASSQSGTSGSTDTQYF TGTGCCAGCTCACAATCCGGGACTAGCGGGAGCACAGATACGCAGTATTTT
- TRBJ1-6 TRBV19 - CASRTLENRNSPLHF TGTGCCAGTAGGACATTAGAAAATCGGAATTCACCCCTCCACTTT
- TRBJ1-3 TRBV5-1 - CASSLLAGDGNTIYF TGCGCCAGCAGCTTGTTGGCGGGGGATGGAAACACCATATATTTT
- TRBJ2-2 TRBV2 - CASREIDNTGELFF TGTGCCAGCCGGGAGATAGACAACACCGGGGAGCTGTTTTTT
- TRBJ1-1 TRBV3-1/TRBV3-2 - CASSQITSLWAHF TGTGCCAGCAGCCAAATCACATCCCTTTGGGCTCACTTT
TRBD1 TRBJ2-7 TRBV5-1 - CASSPDRAHEQYF TGCGCCAGCAGTCCGGACAGGGCCCACGAGCAGTACTTC
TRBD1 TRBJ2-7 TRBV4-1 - CASSQEPPGQFLYEQYF TGCGCCAGCAGCCAAGAGCCCCCGGGACAGTTCCTCTACGAGCAGTACTTC
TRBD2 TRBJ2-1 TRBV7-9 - CASSLGLAGGGDYNEQFF TGTGCCAGCAGCTTAGGACTAGCGGGAGGGGGGGACTACAATGAGCAGTTCTTC
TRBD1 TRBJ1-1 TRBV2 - CASSGDRNTEAFF TGTGCCAGCAGTGGGGACAGGAACACTGAAGCTTTCTTT
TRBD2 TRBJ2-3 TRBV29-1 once CSVGGTSGVDTQYF TGCAGCGTCGGGGGGACTAGCGGGGTGGATACGCAGTATTTT
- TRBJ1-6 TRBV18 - CASSLNSPLHF TGTGCCAGCTCCCTCAATTCACCCCTCCACTTT
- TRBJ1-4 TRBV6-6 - CASSSTTNDEKLFF TGTGCCAGCAGTTCGACAACGAATGATGAAAAACTGTTTTTT
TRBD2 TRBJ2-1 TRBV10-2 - CASSEHGLAGVGAYNEQFF TGCGCCAGCAGTGAGCATGGACTAGCGGGAGTTGGGGCCTACAATGAGCAGTTCTTC
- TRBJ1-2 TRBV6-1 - CASSSRAGEGFGYTF TGTGCCAGCAGCTCCAGGGCAGGGGAAGGTTTTGGCTACACCTTC
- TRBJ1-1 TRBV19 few CASSIFGLDMAFF TGTGCCAGTAGTATATTCGGCCTCGACATGGCTTTCTTT
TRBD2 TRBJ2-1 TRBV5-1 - CASSLGMTSGRSRNEQFF TGCGCCAGCAGCTTGGGAATGACTAGCGGGAGGTCGCGGAATGAGCAGTTCTTC
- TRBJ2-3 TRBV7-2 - CASSLSRSYTDTQYF TGTGCCAGCAGTCTCTCGCGCTCTTACACAGATACGCAGTATTTT